The 28 T cell receptor beta chains below were found in one sample sequenced in a study of T cells after yellow fever vaccination. MiXCR, run by TCRdb on the 5' RACE reads, gives a single entry per CDR3 protein. The table includes some 560,000 distinct CDR3 sequences, 17% detected once. The specimen was PBMCs, collected roughly 5 days after the first yellow fever vaccination. The receptors shown here come from a young man who received the YFV17D yellow fever vaccine.

The J gene is TRBJ2-3, the V gene TRBV5-8, with 9 nucleotides matching TRBD2. The CDR3 covers 16 residues. Per germline, CDR1 SGHTS and CDR2 YDEGEE. V was clipped by 4 bases and J by 4 bases; unmatched bases: 10. For the CDR3, the DNA is TGTGCCAGCAGCCGAGGGCTAGCGGGGAAGGCAGATACGCAGTATTTT. Protein product: CASSRGLAGKADTQYF.

This clonotype came up once. The gene calls are TRBV11-2 and TRBJ2-3; 7 bases agree with TRBD1. Germline V gene sequence: CDR1 SGHAT, CDR2 FQNNGV. With 5 bases clipped from V and 2 bases from J, the junction kept 4 bases outside the gene matches. The CDR3 loop spans 14 amino acids. CDR3 in DNA: TGTGCCAGCAGCCCTGACAGGGACACAGATACGCAGTATTTT. Residues: CASSPDRDTDTQYF.

This clonotype was picked up a small number of times. This chain links TRBV7-6 with TRBJ2-7; D call uncertain. Per the germline V gene, CDR1 is SGHVS and CDR2 is FNYEAQ. V was cut by 4 bases and J by 2 bases, with 12 bases left in between. The CDR3 spans 14 residues. The CDR3 DNA reads TGTGCCAGCAGCTCCGGTCGGGCCCCCTACGAGCAGTACTTC. Its translation: CASSSGRAPYEQYF.

A few counts support this clonotype. The chain joins TRBV10-3 to TRBJ2-7, with D perhaps matching TRBD2 (5 bases). V was shortened by 11 bases and J by 2 bases, with 16 bases between the two germline ends. This CDR3 comprises 13 residues. The germline V gene has CDR1 ENHRY and CDR2 SYGVKD. The CDR3 nucleotides read TGTGCCTCGACCGGGTCTAGCCCCTACGAGCAGTACGTC. Translation gives CASTGSSPYEQYV.

Regarding this clonotype: A much larger clone lies one base from this, so it may be a read error. The gene calls are TRBV12-3 or TRBV12-4 and TRBJ1-1; 8 nucleotides match TRBD1. This CDR3 comprises 15 residues. CDR3 sequence: CTSSLTGTGNTEAFF. Here the CDR3 DNA reads TGTACCAGCAGTTTAACCGGGACAGGGAACACTGAAGCTTTCTTT.

This clonotype was observed a few times. This chain joins TRBV5-1 and TRBJ2-1; D might be TRBD2 (7 bases). The CDR3 totals 14 residues. Germline V gene sequence: CDR1 SGHRS, CDR2 YFSETQ. Trimming pared 3 bases from V and 6 bases from J, leaving 13 bases between. CDR3 coding DNA: TGCGCCAGCAGCTACGGGGGGCCCCCCAATGAGCAGTTCTTC. Amino acid sequence: CASSYGGPPNEQFF.

This clonotype was found a few times. The genes are TRBV6-1 and TRBJ2-1; 9 bases fit TRBD1. The germline gives CDR1 MNHNS, CDR2 SASEGT. The CDR3 is made up of 14 amino acids. Germline trimming cut 10 bases from V and 7 bases from J; bases unmatched to any gene: 11. CDR3 sequence: CATETDRGSNEQFF. The CDR3 DNA is TGTGCCACTGAGACGGACAGGGGATCGAATGAGCAGTTCTTC.

This sequence joins TRBV4-1 and TRBJ2-1; 14 nucleotides align to TRBD2. After removal of 5 bases from V and 8 bases from J, the junction contained 8 bases not matched to a gene. The CDR3 is made up of 16 amino acids. CDR1 MGHRA and CDR2 YSYEKL come from the germline V gene. The CDR3 loop reads CASSAPTSGGVHEQFF. Written as DNA, the CDR3 is TGCGCCAGCAGCGCGCCGACTAGCGGGGGGGTCCATGAGCAGTTCTTC.

This clonotype was counted a few times. V usage is TRBV4-2 and J usage is TRBJ2-2; 8 bases are shared with TRBD1. This CDR3 comprises 15 residues. CDR1 and CDR2 (germline): LGHNA, YNFKEQ. V was clipped by 3 bases and J by 6 bases; unmatched bases: 6. The CDR3 here is CASSQETGEPGELFF. The CDR3 DNA reads as TGTGCCAGCAGCCAGGAGACAGGGGAGCCCGGGGAGCTGTTTTTT.

This clonotype came up a few times. The chain combines TRBV10-3 with TRBJ2-5; 8 bases fit TRBD1. In germline, CDR1 is ENHRY, CDR2 SYGVKD. V gave up 0 bases and J gave up 5 bases; unmatched junction bases: 2. The CDR3 has 14 amino acids. CDR3 bases: TGTGCCATCAGTGAGTCGGACAGGGTGGAGACCCAGTACTTC. Its protein is CAISESDRVETQYF.

This clonotype showed up just a few times. The rearrangement links TRBV5-5 to TRBJ2-5, with a weak D call TRBD2 (6 bases). The CDR3 extends over 14 amino acids. With 6 bases removed from V and 1 base from J, the gap between germline ends came to 13 bases. The germline CDR1 and CDR2 sequences are SGHKS and YYEKEE (reference sequence). Here the CDR3 DNA reads TGTGCCAGCACTACAGGACTATTCCAAGAGACCCAGTACTTC. Translated, it gives CASTTGLFQETQYF.

This rearrangement joins TRBV7-2 to TRBJ2-5; no firm D call. The CDR3 has 12 residues. Germline V gene lookup returns CDR1 SGHTA and CDR2 FQGNSA. V was pared by 2 bases and J by 4 bases, with 5 bases between. CDR3 sequence: CTSSLRRETQYF. The CDR3 region has the DNA TGTACCAGCAGCTTAAGACGAGAGACCCAGTACTTC.

This chain connects TRBV5-1 to TRBJ2-7; D not resolved. Germline V lookup: CDR1 SGHRS, CDR2 YFSETQ. This CDR3 contains 13 residues. V gave up 3 bases and J gave up 0 bases, with 7 bases separating them. CDR3 bases: TGCGCCAGCAGCTCCGGTAGCTCCTACGAGCAGTACGTC. This gives the protein CASSSGSSYEQYV.

V is TRBV7-9 and J is TRBJ2-1; a weak D match, TRBD1 (7 bases). V lost 5 bases, J lost 8 bases, and 16 bases lay in between. Per germline, CDR1 SEHNR and CDR2 FQNEAQ (reference sequence). The CDR3 runs 14 residues. The CDR3 spells CASSGQGGRDEQFF. In DNA form, the CDR3 reads TGTGCCAGCAGCGGGCAGGGGGGCCGGGATGAGCAGTTCTTC.

The chain couples TRBV20-1 to TRBJ2-7; D uncertain. This CDR3 region has 14 residues. CDR1 is DFQATT and CDR2 is SNEGSKA in the germline V gene (reference sequence). Between the trimmed V and J ends, which lost 0 bases and 5 bases, there was a span of 14 bases. The CDR3 reads CSARDRLGFDEQYF. CDR3 nucleotide sequence: TGCAGTGCTAGAGATCGGCTGGGGTTCGACGAGCAGTACTTC.

The sample holds a few counts of this clonotype. The chain carries TRBV6-1 and TRBJ2-5; D might be TRBD1 (6 bases). There are 17 residues in the CDR3. CDR1 MNHNS and CDR2 SASEGT come from the germline V gene. Trimming pared 6 bases from V and 3 bases from J, leaving 23 bases between. CDR3 loop: CASSPRRATGPKETQYF. The DNA of the CDR3 is TGTGCCAGCAGCCCGCGTCGGGCGACAGGACCAAAAGAGACCCAGTACTTC.

This clonotype has only a few counts. The chain carries TRBV29-1 and TRBJ2-3; 9 bases match TRBD2. V lost 8 bases and J lost 3; bases outside the gene matches: 18. The CDR3 has 17 amino acids. From germline, CDR1 is SQVTM and CDR2 ANQGSEA. For the CDR3, the DNA is TGCAGCCTCGGGGGAGCGGGGGGCCTTCCCTCGACAGATACGCAGTATTTT. This gives the protein CSLGGAGGLPSTDTQYF.

Only a few counts were recorded for this clonotype. CDR3 bases: TGCGCCAGCAGCTTTCGGACTAGCGGGGGGCCCACAGATACGCAGTATTTT. Translation: CASSFRTSGGPTDTQYF. The V call is TRBV4-1, the J call TRBJ2-3; the match to TRBD2 covers 14 bases. The CDR3 loop spans 17 amino acids. Trimming removed 5 bases from V and 2 bases from J; junction bases left unmatched: 6. The germline V gene encodes CDR1 MGHRA and CDR2 YSYEKL.

The rearrangement joins TRBV28 to TRBJ1-4; D might be TRBD1 (5 bases). Germline V lookup: CDR1 MDHEN, CDR2 SYDVKM. This CDR3 is built from 16 residues. V was cut by 5 bases and J by 3 bases, with 16 bases left in between. The CDR3 DNA sequence: TGTGCCAGCAGTACCAGGCCGGGACGTGCTAATGAAAAACTGTTTTTT. Its protein is CASSTRPGRANEKLFF.

The genes are TRBV20-1 and TRBJ2-3; 9 nucleotides align to TRBD1. V was pared by 5 bases and J by 4 bases, with 13 bases of the junction left unmatched. The germline V gene has CDR1 DFQATT and CDR2 SNEGSKA (reference sequence). This CDR3 region has 16 residues. In DNA, the CDR3 is TGCAGTGCTCAGAGAAGCGACAGGGGGTCGTCAGATACGCAGTATTTT. Protein: CSAQRSDRGSSDTQYF.

To note about this clonotype: A read error may account for a junction end that differs from germline. The chain links TRBV4-1 to TRBJ2-2; D could derive from TRBD1 or TRBD2 (5 bases each). The CDR3 length is 15 residues. Germline V gene lookup returns CDR1 MGHRA and CDR2 YSYEKL. For the CDR3, the DNA is TGCGCCAGCAGCCGCCCCGGGGCAGGGAACGGGGTGCTGTTTTTT. The encoded protein is CASSRPGAGNGVLFF.

This chain uses TRBV29-1 with TRBJ1-1; D call uncertain. CDR3 size: 13 residues. Germline V lookup: CDR1 SQVTM, CDR2 ANQGSEA. V was trimmed by 0 bases and J by 5 bases, leaving 10 bases between them. The CDR3: CSVEENQWTEAFF. The CDR3 DNA is TGCAGCGTTGAAGAAAATCAGTGGACTGAAGCTTTCTTT.

The rearrangement links TRBV18 to TRBJ1-5; D gene uncertain. V was clipped by 6 bases and J by 4 bases, with 13 bases between them. Germline V gene sequence: CDR1 KGHSH, CDR2 LQKENI. This CDR3 contains 14 residues. This chain's CDR3 is CASSPRRENQPQHF. In nucleotides, the CDR3 is TGTGCCAGCTCCCCCCGGAGGGAGAATCAGCCCCAGCATTTT.

This clonotype was detected a few times. The CDR3 coding sequence is TGTGCCAGCAGTCGCCGCCGGGGGGCGGATACGCAGTATTTT. Translating it yields CASSRRRGADTQYF. The chain has TRBV6-1 and TRBJ2-3; a weak D match, TRBD2 (7 bases). This CDR3 contains 14 residues. Per the germline V gene, CDR1 is MNHNS and CDR2 is SASEGT. Trimming took 5 bases from V and 6 from J, leaving 15 bases between them.

This clonotype occurred a few times. V gene TRBV4-1 combines with J gene TRBJ2-5; perhaps D is TRBD1 or TRBD2 (5 bases each). V shed 0 bases and J shed 5 bases, with 25 bases lying between them. The CDR3 length is 19 residues. Germline V gives CDR1 MGHRA, CDR2 YSYEKL. The CDR3 coding sequence is TGCGCCAGCAGCCAAGATCGAGGGTACAGGACCCTAAGGAGGGAGACCCAGTACTTC. Translated: CASSQDRGYRTLRRETQYF.

Worth noting for this clonotype: A much larger clonotype is one base distant, so this may be a read error. This chain links TRBV28 with TRBJ2-1, with 7 bases that match TRBD1. Germline CDR1 reads MDHEN; CDR2 reads SYDVKM. The CDR3 totals 12 residues. J gave up 5 bases and V 7 bases, and 2 bases lay outside the gene matches. The CDR3 bases are TGTGCCAGCACTGACAGGGACAATGAGCAGTTCTTC. This codes for CASTDRDNEQFF.

The chain couples TRBV29-1 to TRBJ2-2; tentatively, D is TRBD1 (5 bases). CDR3 length equals 12 residues. V lost 6 bases and J 7 bases, leaving 12 bases between the germline ends. Looked up from germline, CDR1 is SQVTM and CDR2 is ANQGSEA. CDR3: CSVVGVGGELFF. The CDR3 region has the DNA TGCAGCGTCGTAGGGGTCGGCGGGGAGCTGTTTTTT.

This clonotype was counted between two and nine times. V usage is TRBV7-9 and J usage is TRBJ2-7; D unclear. With 6 bases removed from V and 4 bases from J, the gap between germline ends came to 7 bases. The germline V gene encodes CDR1 SEHNR and CDR2 FQNEAQ (reference sequence). The CDR3 is 11 amino acids. CDR3 nucleotides: TGTGCCAGCAGTCTTTTATACGAGCAGTACGTC. Protein: CASSLLYEQYV.